The rows below give T cell receptor beta chains drawn from one sample of a study of read filtering for tumor transcriptome and immune sequencing. TCRdb recomputed calls from the reads with MiXCR, one row per CDR3 protein. The table lists 75,000 to 95,000 distinct CDR3 sequences, roughly 21% of them singletons. Sequencing was performed on a population of CD138-negative cells sorted from bone marrow. These receptors came from a donor over 35 with multiple myeloma. Each CDR3 is given with its conserved first and last residue. The order of the fields is V gene, D gene, J gene, CDR3 protein. The D gene is left open where the match is weak.

v_call: TRBV5-1
d_call: -
j_call: TRBJ1-2
cdr3_aa: CASSGINYGYTF

v_call: TRBV29-1
d_call: -
j_call: TRBJ2-3
cdr3_aa: CSVASEIRTDTQYF

v_call: TRBV7-9
d_call: -
j_call: TRBJ2-3
cdr3_aa: CASSLGVRTTDTDTQYF

v_call: TRBV6-1
d_call: -
j_call: TRBJ2-5
cdr3_aa: CASSYRRQETQYF

v_call: TRBV12-3/TRBV12-4
d_call: -
j_call: TRBJ2-3
cdr3_aa: CASSFGGVSGDTQYF

v_call: TRBV5-1
d_call: -
j_call: TRBJ1-1
cdr3_aa: CASSLEGGPMNTEAFF

v_call: TRBV10-3
d_call: TRBD1
j_call: TRBJ2-1
cdr3_aa: CAIRTDLTGGYEQFF

v_call: TRBV3-1
d_call: TRBD2
j_call: TRBJ2-7
cdr3_aa: CASSQGEGTLEQYF

v_call: TRBV5-1
d_call: -
j_call: TRBJ1-1
cdr3_aa: CASSWGTGFF

v_call: TRBV7-2
d_call: -
j_call: TRBJ2-1
cdr3_aa: CASSLGQDWNEQFF

v_call: TRBV6-6
d_call: -
j_call: TRBJ1-5
cdr3_aa: CASRRAWDQPQHF

v_call: TRBV12-3/TRBV12-4
d_call: -
j_call: TRBJ2-6
cdr3_aa: CASRPPGSGANVLTF

v_call: TRBV7-2
d_call: -
j_call: TRBJ2-1
cdr3_aa: CASSLLGGSYNEQFF

v_call: TRBV4-2
d_call: -
j_call: TRBJ1-2
cdr3_aa: CASSFPPPPGDYGYTF

v_call: TRBV28
d_call: -
j_call: TRBJ1-6
cdr3_aa: CASRANSGQSPLHF

v_call: TRBV24-1
d_call: TRBD1
j_call: TRBJ2-1
cdr3_aa: CATSDSGTGGKEQFF

v_call: TRBV20-1
d_call: -
j_call: TRBJ1-5
cdr3_aa: CSAMEYSNQPQHF

v_call: TRBV28
d_call: TRBD2
j_call: TRBJ2-3
cdr3_aa: CASSGTSGGINTQYF

v_call: TRBV2
d_call: TRBD1
j_call: TRBJ2-3
cdr3_aa: CASTGQSPYTQYF

v_call: TRBV6-5
d_call: TRBD1
j_call: TRBJ2-7
cdr3_aa: CASRRGTGGEGEQYF

v_call: TRBV2
d_call: -
j_call: TRBJ2-5
cdr3_aa: CASSGNTRTAFTCF

v_call: TRBV20-1
d_call: -
j_call: TRBJ2-5
cdr3_aa: CSARDQSGSQETQYF

v_call: TRBV3-1
d_call: TRBD1
j_call: TRBJ2-2
cdr3_aa: CASSRTGDGELFF

v_call: TRBV18
d_call: -
j_call: TRBJ2-5
cdr3_aa: CASSPPPQETQYF

v_call: TRBV3-1
d_call: TRBD2
j_call: TRBJ2-2
cdr3_aa: CASSQHTHPGLAGPGGLFF

v_call: TRBV28
d_call: -
j_call: TRBJ2-7
cdr3_aa: CASSLPRGARGEQYF

v_call: TRBV21-1
d_call: -
j_call: TRBJ2-3
cdr3_aa: CASSKSARGSTDTQYF

v_call: TRBV27
d_call: TRBD2
j_call: TRBJ2-1
cdr3_aa: CASSLMLAGVSEQFF

v_call: TRBV7-9
d_call: -
j_call: TRBJ2-2
cdr3_aa: CASDRYPNTGELFF

v_call: TRBV6-6
d_call: TRBD1
j_call: TRBJ1-4
cdr3_aa: CATGQGTGNEKLFF

v_call: TRBV4-1
d_call: -
j_call: TRBJ1-2
cdr3_aa: CASSQGARHGYTF

v_call: TRBV12-3/TRBV12-4
d_call: -
j_call: TRBJ1-2
cdr3_aa: CASSQTPANYGYTF

v_call: TRBV3-1
d_call: -
j_call: TRBJ1-2
cdr3_aa: CASSRNPDGYGYTF

v_call: TRBV7-9
d_call: -
j_call: TRBJ1-5
cdr3_aa: CASSFVGQPQHF

v_call: TRBV5-1
d_call: -
j_call: TRBJ1-4
cdr3_aa: CASRRTGSQMEKLFF

v_call: TRBV29-1
d_call: -
j_call: TRBJ1-1
cdr3_aa: CSVESPGRRNTEAFF

v_call: TRBV28
d_call: TRBD2
j_call: TRBJ2-2
cdr3_aa: CASISGTILRELFF

v_call: TRBV28
d_call: -
j_call: TRBJ2-4
cdr3_aa: CASTGSRGRAKNIQYF

v_call: TRBV28
d_call: -
j_call: TRBJ2-5
cdr3_aa: CASSLGGAPQETQYF

v_call: TRBV7-8
d_call: TRBD1
j_call: TRBJ2-7
cdr3_aa: CASSLARTGLEQYF

v_call: TRBV5-1
d_call: -
j_call: TRBJ2-6
cdr3_aa: CASSAGLSGANVLTF

v_call: TRBV7-9
d_call: -
j_call: TRBJ1-2
cdr3_aa: CASSLGTGSISYGYTF

v_call: TRBV4-1
d_call: TRBD1
j_call: TRBJ1-4
cdr3_aa: CASGQGGGEKLLF

v_call: TRBV28
d_call: -
j_call: TRBJ1-1
cdr3_aa: CASSNEEAFF

v_call: TRBV24-1
d_call: -
j_call: TRBJ2-3
cdr3_aa: CATSESASDTQYF

v_call: TRBV6-2/TRBV6-3
d_call: -
j_call: TRBJ2-1
cdr3_aa: CASSTSYNEQFF